This TCR beta chain derives from a study of cytomegalovirus exposure and HLA in healthy donors. Overall study findings and caveats: Around 160 TCR beta chains were listed as cytomegalovirus-associated.

Note on this clone: Its specificity is not known.

PCR employed 60 Vbeta and 13 Jbeta primers. The method was immunoSEQ multiplex PCR; TCRdb's version includes in-frame clones alone and lacks a portion of them. The table has around 150,000 clones, almost 80% seen once. Trimming removed 6 bases from V and 2 bases from J, with 14 bases in between. This CDR3 has 13 residues. Germline V gene data show CDR1 as SQVTM and CDR2 as ANQGSEA. The chain combines TRBV29-1 with TRBJ2-7; possibly TRBD2 for D (5 bases). This sequence was found in a man between 18 and 29 years old in good health and CMV-seropositive. The specimen was PBMCs. The CDR3 bases are TGCAGCGTAGAATTCCGGGATGCCTACGAGCAGTACTTC. It specifies CSVEFRDAYEQYF.